This entry lists 31 T cell receptor beta chains sequenced from one sample in a study of PD-1 blockade in classical Hodgkin lymphoma (dated by TCRdb to the early 2020s). Library construction relied on the immunoSEQ multiplex PCR assay. In TCRdb, the immuneACCESS table is reduced to in-frame sequences with V and J assigned. These tables do not hold every clone; where another copy was compared, an unresolved V gene accounts for under half, and the others remain unexplained. The sample has about 75,000 clones on record, about 93% of them singletons. 8% of the sample is in the top ten clones. The meaning of the sample's time point label: cycle 1 day 1 (C1D1), immediately before nivolumab initiation. Relapse after autologous stem cell transplantation had occurred in all trial patients, and cohorts A, B and C were distinguished by prior brentuximab vedotin exposure. Sequencing used peripheral blood mononuclear cells (PBMCs), obtained at baseline. The receptors were gathered from a human donor with classical Hodgkin lymphoma.

This sequence joins TRBV30 and TRBJ1-5; tentative D call: TRBD1 (5 bases). Germline V lookup: CDR1 GTSNPN, CDR2 SVGIG (reference sequence). This CDR3 spans 15 amino acids. V lost 3 bases and J lost 1, with 13 bases in between. The CDR3 DNA is TGTGCCTGGAGGAGTGGGCGGGGGAGCAATCAGCCCCAGCATTTT. This codes for CAWRSGRGSNQPQHF.

This chain joins TRBV29-1 and TRBJ2-5; D possibly corresponds to TRBD2 (6 bases). Germline V gene lookup returns CDR1 SQVTM and CDR2 ANQGSEA. The CDR3 is 13 amino acids. Trimming stripped 7 bases from V and 1 base from J, with 13 bases between. The CDR3 bases are TGCAGCGCACGACGGAGGGGCCAAGAGACCCAGTACTTC. Protein product: CSARRRGQETQYF.

This rearrangement joins TRBV5-1 to TRBJ1-1; D might be TRBD1 (6 bases). The CDR3 runs to 16 residues. Germline CDR1 and CDR2: SGHRS and YFSETQ. Trimming took 4 bases from V and 6 from J, leaving 22 bases between them. The CDR3 reads CASSRGGAGAVAEAFF. In nucleotides, the CDR3 is TGCGCCAGCAGCCGGGGCGGGGCAGGGGCTGTCGCTGAAGCTTTCTTT.

This rearrangement joins TRBV11-3 to TRBJ2-6; D is possibly TRBD1 or TRBD2 (5 bases each). Between the trimmed V and J ends, which lost 5 bases and 0 bases, there was a span of 11 bases. This CDR3 has 16 residues. Germline V CDR1 and CDR2: SGHNT, YENEEA. CDR3 region: CASSRGPSSGANVLTF. CDR3 coding DNA: TGTGCCAGCAGCCGGGGCCCAAGCTCTGGGGCCAACGTCCTGACTTTC. The variable domain in full, completed from reference TRBV11-3 and TRBJ2-6, reads EAGVVQSPRYKIIEKKQPVAFWCNPISGHNTLYWYLQNLGQGPELLIRYENEEAVDDSQLPKDRFSAERLKGVDSTLKIQPAELGDSAVYLCASSRGPSSGANVLTFGAGSRLTVL.

To note about this clone: One end of the junction fails to match germline, which may point to a read error. The chain couples TRBV7-9 to TRBJ2-1; TRBD2 matches 10 bases. CDR3 length equals 14 residues. Germline V gene data show CDR1 as SEHNR and CDR2 as FQNEAQ (reference sequence). DNA for the CDR3: TGTGCCAGCAGCCTAGCGGGAGTGGGGAATGAGCAGTTCTTC. It specifies CASSLAGVGNEQFF.

The genes are TRBV11-3 and TRBJ2-7; 9 nucleotides match TRBD1. CDR1 is SGHNT and CDR2 is YENEEA in the germline V gene. CDR3 size: 15 residues. V gave up 3 bases and J gave up 2 bases; unmatched junction bases: 5. Here the CDR3 DNA reads TGTGCCAGCAGCTTGGGACAGGGTTCTACCTACGAGCAGTACTTC. It translates to CASSLGQGSTYEQYF. Full variable domain (outside the CDR3, taken from reference TRBV11-3 and TRBJ2-7): EAGVVQSPRYKIIEKKQPVAFWCNPISGHNTLYWYLQNLGQGPELLIRYENEEAVDDSQLPKDRFSAERLKGVDSTLKIQPAELGDSAVYLCASSLGQGSTYEQYFGPGTRLTVT.

V usage is TRBV30 and J usage is TRBJ1-2, with D possibly TRBD1 on 5 matching bases. CDR1 and CDR2 (germline): GTSNPN, SVGIG (reference sequence). With 3 bases removed from V and 6 bases from J, the gap between germline ends came to 8 bases. The CDR3 loop spans 11 amino acids. CDR3 region: CAWRRGDGYTF. CDR3 bases: TGTGCCTGGAGACGGGGGGATGGCTACACCTTC.

The chain is built from TRBV29-1 and TRBJ1-2; D might be TRBD1 (6 bases). This CDR3 spans 13 amino acids. Trimming stripped 3 bases from V and 2 bases from J, with 10 bases between. CDR1 is SQVTM, CDR2 ANQGSEA, per germline. The CDR3 region is CSVDTGPNYGYTF. As DNA, the CDR3 is TGCAGCGTTGATACAGGGCCAAACTATGGCTACACCTTC.

This chain connects TRBV4-2 to TRBJ2-3, with TRBD2 matching 10 bases. This CDR3 has 19 amino acids. The V gene end was trimmed by 0 bases and the J gene end by 2 bases; junction bases not matched to a gene: 11. Germline V gene data show CDR1 as LGHNA and CDR2 as YNFKEQ. CDR3 bases: TGTGCCAGCAGCCAAGAAAGGGAGGTTAGCGGGGGGTTCACAGATACGCAGTATTTT. Protein: CASSQEREVSGGFTDTQYF.

V and J are TRBV7-8 and TRBJ2-1; a weak D match, TRBD1 (6 bases). Germline V lookup: CDR1 SGHVS, CDR2 FQNEAQ. CDR3 length equals 15 residues. The V end lost 1 base, the J end lost 4 bases, and 11 bases lay between the germline ends. CDR3 DNA sequence: TGTGCCAGCAGCTTAGTCGCAGGGGTGTACAATGAGCAGTTCTTC. Its protein product is CASSLVAGVYNEQFF.

This chain joins TRBV30 and TRBJ1-5, with D possibly matching TRBD1 (6 bases). Germline-derived CDR1 and CDR2 are GTSNPN and SVGIG (reference sequence). This CDR3 has 14 residues. V was pared by 5 bases and J by 5 bases, with 16 bases between. CDR3 in DNA: TGTGCCTGGGGGACACCCTGGGGCCATCAGCCCCAGCATTTT. Amino acids: CAWGTPWGHQPQHF. The whole variable domain, remainder taken from reference TRBV30 and TRBJ1-5, is SQTIHQWPATLVQPVGSPLSLECTVEGTSNPNLYWYRQAAGRGLQLLFYSVGIGQISSEVPQNLSASRPQDRQFILSSKKLLLSDSGFYLCAWGTPWGHQPQHFGDGTRLSIL.

The chain has TRBV2 and TRBJ2-7, with TRBD1 as a possible D gene (6 bases). The germline V gene has CDR1 SNHLY and CDR2 FYNNEI. Trimming took off 8 bases at V and 2 bases at J, with 16 bases between the two ends. This CDR3 comprises 14 residues. The CDR3 spells CASSVVEGAYEQYF. The CDR3, as DNA: TGTGCCAGCTCGGTCGTTGAGGGGGCCTACGAGCAGTACTTC.

The chain employs TRBV14 and TRBJ2-7; TRBD2 aligns across 8 bases. The CDR3 sequence is 16 residues long. Germline-derived CDR1 and CDR2 are SGHDN and FVKESK. V lost 3 bases to trimming and J lost 4 bases; unmatched junction nucleotides: 11. The CDR3 here is CASSQIKGLGFYEQYF. CDR3 sequence (DNA): TGTGCCAGCAGCCAGATAAAGGGACTAGGGTTTTACGAGCAGTACTTC.

The rearrangement links TRBV4-2 to TRBJ2-1; tentatively, D is TRBD2 (6 bases). Per the germline V gene, CDR1 is LGHNA and CDR2 is YNFKEQ. CDR3 size: 14 residues. The V and J ends lost 0 bases and 8 bases respectively, with 11 bases between them. The CDR3 loop reads CASSQERERDEQFF. The CDR3 DNA sequence: TGTGCCAGCAGCCAAGAGCGGGAACGGGATGAGCAGTTCTTC.

The chain has TRBV19 and TRBJ2-3, with a possible D match to TRBD2 (5 bases). V was pared by 7 bases and J by 6 bases, with 11 bases between. Looked up from germline, CDR1 is LNHDA and CDR2 is SQIVND (reference sequence). This CDR3 spans 12 amino acids. The CDR3 spells CASKGSADTQYF. The CDR3 nucleotides read TGTGCCAGTAAGGGTAGCGCCGATACGCAGTATTTT.

This sequence joins TRBV19 and TRBJ2-5, with 11 bases fitting TRBD2. The CDR3 is 18 residues long. Germline CDR1 is LNHDA and CDR2 is SQIVND (reference sequence). Trimming removed 3 bases from V and 5 bases from J; junction bases left unmatched: 14. The CDR3 DNA follows: TGTGCCAGTAGTATCCACCCCCCTCGACTAGCGGGACCGGAGACCCAGTACTTC. As protein: CASSIHPPRLAGPETQYF. Variable domain in full (rest from reference TRBV19 and TRBJ2-5): DGGITQSPKYLFRKEGQNVTLSCEQNLNHDAMYWYRQDPGQGLRLIYYSQIVNDFQKGDIAEGYSVSREKKESFPLTVTSAQKNPTAFYLCASSIHPPRLAGPETQYFGPGTRLLVL.

The V and J genes are TRBV5-1 and TRBJ1-5; D call uncertain. This CDR3 comprises 15 residues. V was clipped by 4 bases and J by 1 base, with 12 bases between them. Germline CDR1 and CDR2: SGHRS and YFSETQ. CDR3 region: CASSPDGQSNQPQHF. The CDR3 nucleotides read TGCGCCAGCAGCCCGGATGGTCAGAGCAATCAGCCCCAGCATTTT.

A word on this clone: At one end, the junction sequence differs from germline, possibly due to a read error. Other DNA sequences in this sample translate to the same CDR3. The chain recombines TRBV27 with TRBJ2-7; tentative D call: TRBD1 (6 bases). The CDR3 is 13 residues long. Germline CDR1 reads MNHEY; CDR2 reads SMNVEV (reference sequence). Here the CDR3 DNA reads TGCGCCAGCAGTTTAGGTGGACAGCGTGAGCAGTACTTC. Encoded protein: CASSLGGQREQYF.

This chain connects TRBV11-3 to TRBJ2-4, with 7 nucleotides matching TRBD1. Per germline, CDR1 SGHNT and CDR2 YENEEA. The CDR3 runs 13 residues. Trimming removed 2 bases from V and 5 bases from J; junction bases left unmatched: 0. CDR3 coding DNA: TGTGCCAGCAGCTTACAGGGGGAAAACATTCAGTACTTC. Translation gives CASSLQGENIQYF.

CDR3: CASSVGTSGYPTYNEQFF. Here the CDR3 DNA reads TGTGCCAGCAGCGTCGGGACTAGCGGGTATCCCACCTACAATGAGCAGTTCTTC. The chain joins TRBV5-6 to TRBJ2-1, with 12 bases matching TRBD2. This CDR3 is built from 18 residues. V dropped 4 bases and J dropped 2; count of bases not matched to a gene: 10. Germline CDR1 and CDR2: SGHDT and YYEEEE.

V is TRBV5-8 and J is TRBJ2-7; 8 nucleotides line up with TRBD1. The V gene's germline CDR1 is SGHTS and CDR2 YDEGEE. CDR3 size: 15 residues. With 4 bases clipped from V and 3 bases from J, the junction kept 9 bases outside the gene matches. CDR3 nucleotides: TGTGCCAGCAGCCCCGGACAGGGTCCCCTCTACGAGCAGTACTTC. This codes for CASSPGQGPLYEQYF.

The V gene is TRBV4-2, the J gene TRBJ2-1; tentatively, D is TRBD1 (6 bases). V lost 0 bases, J lost 6 bases, and 12 bases lay in between. The germline CDR1 and CDR2 sequences are LGHNA and YNFKEQ. The CDR3 loop spans 15 amino acids. CDR3 residues: CASSQEPDSTNEQFF. As DNA, the CDR3 is TGTGCCAGCAGCCAAGAGCCGGACAGTACCAATGAGCAGTTCTTC.

The CDR3 loop is CASSDRGRETQYF. The CDR3 DNA sequence: TGTGCCAGCAGCGACAGGGGGAGGGAGACCCAGTACTTC. The chain joins TRBV6-6 to TRBJ2-5, with 9 nucleotides matching TRBD1. This CDR3 region has 13 residues. Trimming at V came to 6 bases and at J to 5 bases, leaving 4 bases not matched to a gene. Germline V gene lookup returns CDR1 MNHNY and CDR2 SVGAGI (reference sequence).

The chain uses TRBV10-3 and TRBJ2-7, with 9 positions matching TRBD2. Germline V gene lookup returns CDR1 ENHRY and CDR2 SYGVKD. The CDR3 covers 15 residues. With V trimmed by 3 bases and J by 0 bases, 3 bases remained unmatched. CDR3 amino acids: CAISDGSGSSYEQYF. In nucleotides, the CDR3 is TGTGCCATCAGTGACGGTAGCGGGAGCTCCTACGAGCAGTACTTC.

The chain uses TRBV5-3 and TRBJ2-3; no reliable D call. TRBV5-3 carries the ORF label, with uncertain function. Trimming left V 1 base short and J 0 bases short, with 9 bases between. There are 15 residues in the CDR3. This chain's CDR3 is CARSLPVTSTDTQYF. As DNA, the CDR3 is TGTGCCAGAAGCTTGCCAGTAACTAGCACAGATACGCAGTATTTT.

The chain links TRBV15 to TRBJ1-5; TRBD1 is a possible D gene (5 bases). Trimming took 3 bases from V and 6 from J, leaving 6 bases between them. Germline assignment: CDR1 LNHNV and CDR2 YYDKDF (reference sequence). This CDR3 is built from 12 residues. CDR3 DNA sequence: TGTGCCACCAGCAGCAGGGTTCAGCCCCAGCATTTT. Translated, it gives CATSSRVQPQHF.

This chain joins TRBV6-1 and TRBJ1-4, with TRBD1 identical over 9 bases. After removal of 0 bases from V and 10 bases from J, the junction contained 6 bases not matched to a gene. CDR3 size: 15 residues. Germline assignment: CDR1 MNHNS and CDR2 SASEGT. CDR3 amino acids: CASSEAADRGAKLFF. CDR3 nucleotides: TGTGCCAGCAGTGAAGCGGCTGACAGGGGGGCAAAACTGTTTTTT.

Only a few counts were recorded for this clone. CDR3 loop: CATRGKSNQPQHF. The DNA of the CDR3 is TGCGCCACTCGAGGGAAGAGCAATCAGCCCCAGCATTTT. V is TRBV10-1 and J is TRBJ1-5, with no clear D. V was cut by 10 bases and J by 1 base, with 11 bases left in between. The length of the CDR3 is 13 residues. From germline, CDR1 is WNHNN and CDR2 SYGVQD (reference sequence).

This chain links TRBV7-6 with TRBJ2-7; TRBD2 matches 10 bases. J lost 5 bases, V lost 0 bases, and 4 bases had no gene match. CDR1 is SGHVS, CDR2 FNYEAQ, per germline. The CDR3 spans 15 residues. The CDR3 sequence: CASSLAAGGPHEQYF. The CDR3 region has the DNA TGTGCCAGCAGCTTAGCAGCGGGAGGGCCCCACGAGCAGTACTTC.

The gene calls are TRBV5-1 and TRBJ2-7; D is perhaps TRBD1 (5 bases). The CDR3 runs to 13 residues. Between the trimmed V and J ends, which lost 3 bases and 5 bases, there was a span of 12 bases. CDR1 is SGHRS and CDR2 is YFSETQ in the germline V gene. The CDR3 DNA reads as TGCGCCAGCAGCTCCCTCCAGGACAACGAGCAGTACTTC. Protein sequence: CASSSLQDNEQYF.

V and J are TRBV6-6 and TRBJ2-7, with 8 bases matching TRBD2. The V segment lost 6 bases and the J segment 0 bases; nucleotides outside the gene matches: 1. Germline CDR1 reads MNHNY; CDR2 reads SVGAGI (reference sequence). CDR3 size: 13 residues. CDR3 region: CASRGTSSYEQYF. The CDR3 DNA sequence: TGTGCCAGCAGGGGGACTAGCTCCTACGAGCAGTACTTC.